This T cell receptor (beta chain) originates from a study of blood T cell repertoires in COVID-19 (dated by TCRdb to the early 2020s). In the study overall: Collaborator samples came from the United States, Italy and Spain and covered acute and convalescent phases of COVID-19. The prospective study material was composed of cDNA or gDNA derived from T cells, B-cell-depleted T cells, or PBMCs. Subjects who had been exposed to COVID-19, were actively infected with it, or had recovered from it provided the deeply sampled blood TCRbeta repertoires that made up the dataset. The repertoires were released in a freely available public database meant as a resource for research on the immune response to SARS-CoV-2. The samples were drawn from two sources: the first 160 participants of the ongoing ImmuneRACE study, and 1,254 subjects contributed by 6 global collaborators. The sample metadata nearly always contained a de-identified subject ID, COVID-19 status, age in years and sex. HLA class I and class II types, where available, came from metadata supplied by the sample provider rather than from assay-based typing.

Collaborating institutions collected whole blood in K2EDTA tubes following their own protocols. For TCRbeta analysis, collaborators shipped samples in one of three forms: frozen whole blood, isolated PBMCs, or DNA extracted from either of those sample types. The study at large found these results: The amount of clinical and demographic metadata varied by source and participant and was provided uncurated.

TCRbeta CDR3 regions were amplified from genomic DNA using the immunoSEQ Assay, a bias-controlled multiplex PCR. The authors' pipeline ran thus. The number of nucleated cells in each sample was estimated from the amplification of reference gene primers within the assay. To quantify the absolute abundance of each unique TCRbeta CDR3 rearrangement, sequence reads were collapsed and filtered. For each sample, productive Simpson clonality was calculated as the square root of Simpson's diversity index over productive rearrangements. TCRdb obtained this table from immuneACCESS and retained in-frame rearrangements with V and J assigned. These tables miss some clones; where compared with another copy, unresolved V genes account for less than half of the shortfall, and the remainder is unexplained. From that table come the V and J calls and clone size; the DNA was used to work out D and trimming. A total of tens of thousands of clones appear in this sample, approximately 90% of them only once. The ten largest clonotypes hold just under 2% of the sample.

This clone was seen only a few times. The clone's antigen remains unknown. Nothing much larger sits one base from this clone, and base qualities are not available. The germline ends are 9 bases apart after V is trimmed by 3 bases and J by 4 bases. The CDR3, from cysteine to phenylalanine, totals 13 residues. The kept DNA is CDR3 alone, 39 bases in frame from the first base. CDR1 and CDR2 (LNHDA, SQIVND) derive from the germline V gene (reference sequence). In this chain, TRBV19 is recombined with TRBJ1-1, with the D gene uncertain. Material for sequencing was peripheral blood. The clonotype comes from a man aged 25 to 45 with acute or convalescent COVID-19. The nucleotides are TGTGCCAGTAGTATGGGTCGGGGCACTGAAGCTTTCTTT. It translates to CASSMGRGTEAFF. Where the CDR3 stops, the reference TRBV19 and TRBJ1-1 genes take over; the full variable domain is DGGITQSPKYLFRKEGQNVTLSCEQNLNHDAMYWYRQDPGQGLRLIYYSQIVNDFQKGDIAEGYSVSREKKESFPLTVTSAQKNPTAFYLCASSMGRGTEAFFGQGTRLTVV.